This entry features one T cell receptor (beta chain) sequence. No antigen is known for it. V gave up 10 bases and J gave up 12 bases, with 22 bases separating them. Germline loops: CDR1 SGHVS, CDR2 FQNEAQ. The CDR3 is made up of 12 amino acids. This record belongs to a study of CD8 T cells in Susac syndrome. Findings of the study overall: The CD4+ T cell repertoires that were profiled in Susac syndrome showed no clonal expansion.

The authors reverse transcribed 0.5 to 1 ug RNA with random hexamers. From the immunoSEQ multiplex PCR reads, TCRdb called clonotypes with MiXCR, one entry per CDR3 protein. Of around 140,000 distinct CDR3 sequences listed, approximately 95% are singletons. This TCR came from a human donor with Susac syndrome. The sample consisted of CD4+ T cells from PBMCs. The chain carries TRBV7-8 and TRBJ2-7; possible D gene TRBD2, 6 bases. CDR3 sequence (DNA): TGTGCCACGGGGGTGGGTGCCCTACGACGGTACTTC. It encodes CATGVGALRRYF.